The clone carrying this T cell receptor beta chain was picked up a small number of times. The antigen is unknown. From the RT-PCR reads, TCRdb called clonotypes with MiXCR, one entry per CDR3 protein. The sample holds 860,000 or so distinct CDR3 sequences; 21% are singletons and the top ten take about a tenth. The record originates from a study of response to subunit inactivated influenza vaccine. Regarding the study as a whole: Authors suggested each seasonal influenza vaccination recruits few new T cells.

V trimming: 8 bases; J trimming: 7 bases; junction bases outside the gene matches: 14. The CDR3 is made up of 15 amino acids. The germline gives CDR1 SGHTA, CDR2 FQGNSA. This receptor was taken from a man aged 45-65 years who received an inactivated influenza vaccine. The starting material was PBMCs from blood, obtained about 5 days after vaccination. The V and J genes are TRBV7-2 and TRBJ2-1; 7 bases fit TRBD2. As DNA, the CDR3 is TGTGCCAGCCTCATACCGGGACTAACGGTAAATGAGCAGTTCTTC. Amino acid sequence: CASLIPGLTVNEQFF.